A selection of T cell receptor beta chains follows, all from one sample in a study of blood T cell repertoires in COVID-19. Using immunoSEQ multiplex PCR, the repertoire was profiled, and TCRdb retains in-frame clones only, with some absent. The table lists some 300,000 clones, approximately 90% of them singletons, with roughly 2% in the top ten. Sequencing used PBMCs or T cells enriched from blood (not recorded which). The receptors were sampled from a woman aged 55-69 years in a cohort exposed to, infected with or recovered from COVID-19 (not recorded which). CDR3s include the opening cysteine and the closing phenylalanine or tryptophan. D genes are given only for firm matches. Only some rows state a clone size, as once, few, many or a class for expanded clones.

>NA|TRBJ1-1|NA|TRBV2
TGTGCCAGCAGTGAAGAAAGGGGCACTGAAGCTTTCTTT
CASSEERGTEAFF
>NA|TRBJ2-7|NA|TRBV19
TGTGCCAGTAGTATAGTAGACGTAGCACACGGATTTTTGGAGTGGGTCGAGCAGTACTTC
CASSIVDVAHGFLEWVEQYF
>many|TRBJ2-7|NA|TRBV10-1
TGCGCCAGCAGTGATTCAGGTCAGGGCTACTACGAGCAGTACTTC
CASSDSGQGYYEQYF
>NA|TRBJ2-5|TRBD2|TRBV5-4
TGTGCCAGCACCCGAGGACTAGCGGGACAAGAGACCCAGTACTTC
CASTRGLAGQETQYF
>NA|TRBJ2-1|TRBD2|TRBV4-1
TGCGCCAGCAGCCAAGATGGGGCGGGAGGGTTGCACAATGAGCAGTTCTTC
CASSQDGAGGLHNEQFF
>NA|TRBJ2-5|TRBD1|TRBV14
TGTGCCAGCAGCCTCCCGGGGACAGGGCCACAAGAGACCCAGTACTTC
CASSLPGTGPQETQYF
>once|TRBJ2-7|TRBD1|TRBV19
TGTGCCAGTAGTGACCGGGACAGGGGCTACGAGCAGTACTTC
CASSDRDRGYEQYF
>NA|TRBJ2-1|NA|TRBV5-1
TGCGCCAGCAGCGTGGGGGGGACAGGTGGTTACAATGAGCAGTTCTTC
CASSVGGTGGYNEQFF
>NA|TRBJ1-6|NA|TRBV28
TGTGCCAGCAGTTTGATGGGGGGAGGTTCACCCCTCCACTTT
CASSLMGGGSPLHF
>NA|TRBJ2-1|TRBD2|TRBV19
TGTGCCAGTAGTATTTCGAGCGGGAGTGGGAATGAGCAGTTCTTC
CASSISSGSGNEQFF
>NA|TRBJ2-2|TRBD2|TRBV4-2
TGTGCCAGCAGCCAAGAGGGTAGCGGGAGGAACACCGGGGAGCTGTTTTTT
CASSQEGSGRNTGELFF
>NA|TRBJ2-1|TRBD2|TRBV10-3
TGTGCCATCAGTGACCCAAAGGGACAAGGGATAACTAGCGGGAGAAGCAATGAGCAGTTCTTC
CAISDPKGQGITSGRSNEQFF
>NA|TRBJ2-1|NA|TRBV5-1
TGCGCCAGCAGCTTGGAAGGCGGAACCTACAATGAGCAGTTCTTC
CASSLEGGTYNEQFF
>NA|TRBJ1-4|TRBD1|TRBV19
TGTGCCAGTAGTACGACAGGGGGCGCGTCAGGAAAACTGTTTTTT
CASSTTGGASGKLFF
>NA|TRBJ2-1|NA|TRBV18
TGTGCCAGCTCACCACGACTAGACACCTACAATGAGCAGTTCTTC
CASSPRLDTYNEQFF
>NA|TRBJ1-5|NA|TRBV29-1
TGCAGCGTTGTAAGTGGCAGGAGCAATCAGCCCCAGCATTTT
CSVVSGRSNQPQHF
>NA|TRBJ2-7|NA|TRBV7-9
TGTGCCAGCAGCTTAGGACAGACCGAGCAGTACTTC
CASSLGQTEQYF
>NA|TRBJ1-4|TRBD1|TRBV6-5
TGTGCCAGCAGTTACTCAGTACAGGGGGTGGAAAAACTGTTTTTT
CASSYSVQGVEKLFF
>NA|TRBJ2-1|NA|TRBV11-3
TGTGCCAGCAGCCGGGAGATCTACAATGAGCAGTTCTTC
CASSREIYNEQFF
>NA|TRBJ1-1|NA|TRBV6-5
TGTGCCAGCAGTTACGGTGCAGGGATGAACACTGAAGCTTTCTTT
CASSYGAGMNTEAFF